This TCR beta chain was identified during a study of CD8+CD57+ T cells in acquired aplastic anemia. According to the study, genomic DNA was the template for TCR beta VDJ and CDR3 profiling. TCRdb ran MiXCR on the reads and lists one entry per CDR3 protein. Of approximately 170,000 distinct CDR3 sequences in the sample, 60% to 70% were seen once. This CDR3 contains 15 residues. With 11 bases clipped from V and 13 bases from J, the junction kept 20 bases outside the gene matches. Looked up from germline, CDR1 is SNHLY and CDR2 is FYNNEI. The source of this sequence is a human donor in good health. Sequenced input: sorted CD4+, CD8+, or CD8+CD57+ T cells (not recorded which) from PBMCs. The rearrangement joins TRBV2 to TRBJ1-6; 7 nucleotides line up with TRBD1. The CDR3 DNA is TGTGCCGGGGGGGACAGTTTTAACGCCTATATGCCCCTCCACTTT. Translating gives CAGGDSFNAYMPLHF.